The clone carrying this T cell receptor beta chain was seen a few times. This record comes from a study of T-cell reconstitution after alpha-beta-depleted transplantation in children. Germline CDR1 is MNHEY and CDR2 is SVGEGT. There are 14 residues in the CDR3. V was clipped by 7 bases and J by 6 bases; unmatched bases: 4. TCRbeta library construction was performed incorporating unique molecular identifiers. TCRdb used MiXCR to reprocess the PCR reads, holding one entry per CDR3 protein. The sample gives over 400,000 distinct CDR3 sequences, approximately 12% of which show up once; about 5% is in the top ten.

This specimen was PBMCs from the stem cell graft donor, taken from the stem cell graft. The V gene is TRBV6-2 or TRBV6-3, the J gene TRBJ2-4; 12 nucleotides align to TRBD2. This sequence originates from a human donor who donated a stem cell graft to a child with combined immunodeficiency. The CDR3 DNA reads TGTGCCAGCAATCTAGCGGGAGGGCCAAACATTCAGTACTTC. Its protein product is CASNLAGGPNIQYF.